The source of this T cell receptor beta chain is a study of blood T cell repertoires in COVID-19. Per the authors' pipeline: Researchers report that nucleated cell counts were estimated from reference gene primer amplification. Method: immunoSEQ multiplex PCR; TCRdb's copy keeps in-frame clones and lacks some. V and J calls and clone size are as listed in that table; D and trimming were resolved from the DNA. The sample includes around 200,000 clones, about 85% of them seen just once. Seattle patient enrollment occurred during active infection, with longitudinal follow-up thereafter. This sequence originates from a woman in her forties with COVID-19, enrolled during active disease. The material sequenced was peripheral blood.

DNA for the CDR3: TGTGCCAGCAGTGAAGGGGGGGACGAGCAGTACTTC. Residues: CASSEGGDEQYF. The J gene is TRBJ2-7, the V gene TRBV2, with a possible D match to TRBD2 (6 bases). Germline V gene data show CDR1 as SNHLY and CDR2 as FYNNEI. The CDR3 is 12 residues long. Deletions cut 1 base from V and 5 bases from J, with 6 bases between.